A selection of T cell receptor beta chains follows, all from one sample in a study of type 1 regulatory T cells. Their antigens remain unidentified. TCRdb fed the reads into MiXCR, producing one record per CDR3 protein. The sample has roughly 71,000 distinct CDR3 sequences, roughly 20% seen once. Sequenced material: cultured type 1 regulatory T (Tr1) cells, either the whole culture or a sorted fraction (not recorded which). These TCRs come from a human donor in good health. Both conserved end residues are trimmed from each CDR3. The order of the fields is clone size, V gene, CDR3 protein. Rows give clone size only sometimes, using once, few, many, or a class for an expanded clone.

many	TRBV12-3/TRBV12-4	ASSRQAVREKLF
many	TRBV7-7	ASSPLGDNYGYT
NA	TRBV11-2	ASSPSGTHDQPQH
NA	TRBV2	ASSEASGIMI
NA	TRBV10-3	AISGGQETQY
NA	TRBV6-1	ASSEIGTGWTEAF
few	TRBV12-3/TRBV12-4	ASSFPDRLNTEAF
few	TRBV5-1	ASSLDGEAF
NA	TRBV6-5	ASSYSRLGQTSYEKY
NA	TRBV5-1	ASSFVGTSYNEQF
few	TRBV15	ATSRDKGSLPS
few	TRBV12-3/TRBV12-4	ASSQKPQGPEAF